A selection of T cell receptor beta chains follows, all from one sample in a study of blood T cell repertoires in COVID-19. TCRdb keeps only in-frame clones here, not all; method: immunoSEQ multiplex PCR. The sample consists of 65,000 to 90,000 clones, about 88% of them appearing once. The material sequenced was peripheral blood. These receptors originate from a man in his fifties with acute or convalescent COVID-19. Both conserved end residues are part of each CDR3. A D gene is named only where the DNA matches it firmly. Clone size is stated in some rows and not others, as once, few, many or a class when expanded.

v_gene,j_gene,abundance,d_gene,CDR3nt,CDR3aa
TRBV3-1/TRBV3-2,TRBJ2-5,.,TRBD2,TGTGCCAGCAGCCAAGATGGGCAAGCGGGGGCCCAAGAGACCCAGTACTTC,CASSQDGQAGAQETQYF
TRBV5-5,TRBJ1-4,.,.,TGTGCCAGCAGCCCCGGGACTACAGGGAGGGCTAATGAAAAACTGTTTTTT,CASSPGTTGRANEKLFF
TRBV27,TRBJ1-2,.,.,TGTGCCAGCAAAAGTCAAGGAGGGGATGGCTACACCTTC,CASKSQGGDGYTF
TRBV29-1,TRBJ1-5,.,TRBD1,TGCAGCGCTCGGACAGGGGTTGGCCAGCCCCAGCATTTT,CSARTGVGQPQHF
TRBV5-5,TRBJ2-1,.,TRBD2,TGTGCCAGCAGTTGGAGCGGGGAAGAGCAGTTCTTC,CASSWSGEEQFF
TRBV14,TRBJ2-5,.,.,TGTGCCAGCAGCCAAGCCTATTGGGAGACCCAGTACTTC,CASSQAYWETQYF
TRBV18,TRBJ2-7,.,TRBD1,TGTGCCAGCTCACCCATTGGGACAGGAGGACAATCCTACGAGCAGTACTTC,CASSPIGTGGQSYEQYF
TRBV2,TRBJ2-5,.,.,TGTGCCAGCAGGAGGCGGGAAGAGACCCAGTACTTC,CASRRREETQYF
TRBV7-9,TRBJ1-2,.,.,TGTGCCAGCAGCTTGGATCAGGCCCACTTC,CASSLDQAHF
TRBV5-1,TRBJ2-3,.,.,TGCGCCAGCAGCGCCGCAGGGAGCACAGATACGCAGTATTTT,CASSAAGSTDTQYF
TRBV19,TRBJ1-5,once,TRBD1,TGTGCCAGTAGTATCACGGGACAGGGGGCTACTAGCAATCAGCCCCAGCATTTT,CASSITGQGATSNQPQHF
TRBV24-1,TRBJ2-3,.,.,TGTGCCACCAGTGCCTCGGGAGATACGCAGTATTTT,CATSASGDTQYF
TRBV5-8,TRBJ2-7,.,TRBD2,TGTGCCAGCAGCCTTAAAGCGGGGGCCACACCGGAGGAGCAGTACTTC,CASSLKAGATPEEQYF
TRBV9,TRBJ1-1,.,.,TGTGCCAGCAGCGTAACAGGGAACACTGAAGCTTTCTTT,CASSVTGNTEAFF
TRBV7-2,TRBJ1-4,.,TRBD1,TGTGCCAGCAGAAGAGGCGGGACAGGGTGGGATGAAAAACTGTTTTTT,CASRRGGTGWDEKLFF
TRBV7-6,TRBJ1-1,.,.,TGTGCCAGCAGCTTAGCGGGGGGTAATGCTGAAGCTTTCTTT,CASSLAGGNAEAFF
TRBV25-1,TRBJ1-1,once,TRBD1,TGTGCCAGCTCCTGGCAGGGGGCTTGGACTGAAGCTTTCTTT,CASSWQGAWTEAFF
TRBV19,TRBJ2-5,.,TRBD2,TGTGCCAGTACCAGAGGACTAGCGGGGATACAAGAGACCCAGTACTTC,CASTRGLAGIQETQYF
TRBV7-2,TRBJ1-3,.,TRBD1,TGTGCCAGCAGCCAACAGGGGGCGTCCGGAAACACCATATATTTT,CASSQQGASGNTIYF
TRBV18,TRBJ1-2,few,TRBD1,TGTGCCAGCTCGTCGGACAGGACCAACTATGGCTACACCTTC,CASSSDRTNYGYTF
TRBV29-1,TRBJ1-1,.,TRBD1,TGCAGCGTCGGGACAGGGAACACTGAAGCTTTCTTT,CSVGTGNTEAFF
TRBV7-2,TRBJ2-1,.,.,TGTGCCAGCAGCGCCCAAAACCAGGGGGAGCAGTTCTTC,CASSAQNQGEQFF
TRBV6-4,TRBJ2-2,.,.,TGTGCCAGCAGTGCCGGTTTTTTGTTTGGGGAGCTGTTTTTT,CASSAGFLFGELFF
TRBV6-6,TRBJ1-3,.,.,TGTGCCAGCAGAAGCAGGGGTGGCTCCGGAAACACCATATATTTT,CASRSRGGSGNTIYF
TRBV10-2,TRBJ2-1,.,.,TGCGCCAGCAGCCTAGACAGGCGTAATGAGCAGTTCTTC,CASSLDRRNEQFF
TRBV6-6,TRBJ2-7,.,.,TGTGCCAGCAGTTACCGCAAGCGGGCATCCTCCTACGAGCAGTACTTC,CASSYRKRASSYEQYF
TRBV6-4,TRBJ2-2,.,TRBD2,TGTGCCAGCAGCCGCTTCAGCGGGGGGGCGAACACCGGGGAGCTGTTTTTT,CASSRFSGGANTGELFF
TRBV18,TRBJ2-6,.,.,TGTGCCAGCTCACCACTCGCCGTACTTAACTCTGGGGCCAACGTCCTGACTTTC,CASSPLAVLNSGANVLTF
TRBV19,TRBJ2-2,.,.,TGTGCCAGTAGTAAGACAGTCCTCAACACCGGGGAGCTGTTTTTT,CASSKTVLNTGELFF
TRBV5-1,TRBJ2-7,.,TRBD1,TGCGCCAGCAGCCTGGGACAGGGAACCTCCTACGAGCAGTACTTC,CASSLGQGTSYEQYF
TRBV19,TRBJ1-4,.,.,TGTGCCAGTAGTATAACCAGAGGGGAAAAACTGTTTTTT,CASSITRGEKLFF
TRBV7-9,TRBJ2-7,few,TRBD1,TGTGCCAGCAGCTGGGACAGGGGGAGGGAGCAGTACTTC,CASSWDRGREQYF
TRBV9,TRBJ1-5,.,TRBD1,TGTGCCAGCAGCGTCCGGGACAGACAGTATAGCAATCAGCCCCAGCATTTT,CASSVRDRQYSNQPQHF
TRBV11-3,TRBJ2-1,few,TRBD2,TGTGCCAGCAGCTCCTCCGGGACTAGCGGGGGGGCTTACAATGAGCAGTTCTTC,CASSSSGTSGGAYNEQFF
TRBV5-1,TRBJ1-4,.,TRBD1,TGCGCCAGCAGCTTGGGGACAGGCCTCGATACGGGTGAAAAACTGTTTTTT,CASSLGTGLDTGEKLFF
TRBV25-1,TRBJ1-3,.,.,TGTGCCAGCAGTGAGGGGGGGAGAACTGGAAACACCATATATTTT,CASSEGGRTGNTIYF
TRBV7-9,TRBJ2-1,.,.,TGTGCCAGCAGCTTGGGAAGTCGAAGGGGGGGAGTCTCGAATGAGCAGTTCTTC,CASSLGSRRGGVSNEQFF
TRBV27,TRBJ1-6,.,TRBD1,TGTGCCAGCAGCCGCACAGGGGCCTATAATTCACCCCTCCACTTT,CASSRTGAYNSPLHF
TRBV7-3,TRBJ2-5,.,TRBD2,TGTGCCAGCAGCAAGCTACTAGGGGTAGCGGGGCAACCAGAGACCCAGTACTTC,CASSKLLGVAGQPETQYF
TRBV6-6,TRBJ1-2,few,.,TGTGCCAGCAGTTCCAACACCATTTTTAACTATGGCTACACCTTC,CASSSNTIFNYGYTF
TRBV5-1,TRBJ1-6,.,.,TGCGCCAGCAGCTTGGGAGAGCTTAATTCACCCCTCCACTTT,CASSLGELNSPLHF
TRBV10-2,TRBJ2-1,once,.,TGCGCCAGCAGTGAGTTCTCCCCAGGGCGGAATGAGCAGTTCTTC,CASSEFSPGRNEQFF
TRBV3-1/TRBV3-2,TRBJ2-5,.,.,TGTGCCAGCAGCCAAGGGCAGTCGAGAGGAGAGACCCAGTACTTC,CASSQGQSRGETQYF
TRBV19,TRBJ2-2,once,.,TGTGCCAGTAGTATAACAGGGTTAGCCGGGGAGCTGTTTTTT,CASSITGLAGELFF
TRBV27,TRBJ1-5,.,.,TGTGCCAGCAGTTTATCGATCTACCAGCCCCAGCATTTT,CASSLSIYQPQHF
TRBV7-9,TRBJ2-5,.,.,TGTGCCAGCAGCTTAGGATCTAGCGAAGAGACCCAGTACTTC,CASSLGSSEETQYF
TRBV6-1,TRBJ1-5,few,.,TGTGCCAGCAGTGAAGTCCCCCGGGCGGGGAGCAATCAGCCCCAGCATTTT,CASSEVPRAGSNQPQHF
TRBV7-2,TRBJ2-7,.,.,TGTGCCAGCAGCTTAGTAGCTAGTACAGGGTCCTACGAGCAGTACTTC,CASSLVASTGSYEQYF
TRBV7-6,TRBJ1-2,.,TRBD1,TGTGCCAGCAGCTTAGACGGGGCCGGGACAGATCTATTCTATGGCTACACCTTC,CASSLDGAGTDLFYGYTF
TRBV29-1,TRBJ1-2,.,TRBD1,TGCAGCGTTGGGGGACAGGGGTCCTATGGCTACACCTTC,CSVGGQGSYGYTF
TRBV6-5,TRBJ1-6,.,.,TGTGCCAGCAGTTCCCCCGGAGGCAGGTCCGATTCACCCCTCCACTTT,CASSSPGGRSDSPLHF
TRBV3-1/TRBV3-2,TRBJ2-3,.,TRBD2,TGTGCCAGCAGCCAAGAGCGGGGGGGCTTGGGTACGCAGTATTTT,CASSQERGGLGTQYF
TRBV4-2,TRBJ1-2,.,TRBD1,TGTGCCAGCAGCCAAGACCGGGACAGGGCTTTTGGCGGCTACACCTTC,CASSQDRDRAFGGYTF